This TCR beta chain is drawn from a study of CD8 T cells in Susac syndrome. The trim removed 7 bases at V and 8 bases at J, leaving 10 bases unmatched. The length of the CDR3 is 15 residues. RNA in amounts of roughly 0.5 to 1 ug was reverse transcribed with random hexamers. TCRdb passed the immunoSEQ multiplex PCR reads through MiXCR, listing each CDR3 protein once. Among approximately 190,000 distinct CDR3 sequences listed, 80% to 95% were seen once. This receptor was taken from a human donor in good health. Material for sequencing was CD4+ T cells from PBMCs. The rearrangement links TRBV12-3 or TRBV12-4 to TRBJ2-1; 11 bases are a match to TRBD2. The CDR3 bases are TGTGCCAGCACCCTTAGCGGGGGGGGGCCCCATGAGCAGTTCTTC. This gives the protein CASTLSGGGPHEQFF.